One sample yielded the 32 T cell receptor beta chains listed below, sequenced in a study of response to subunit inactivated influenza vaccine. TCRdb used MiXCR to reprocess the RT-PCR reads, holding one entry per CDR3 protein. This table has under 200,000 distinct CDR3 sequences, 12% appearing once. The data also belong to a second study, concerning T cells expressing NK-cell markers. That work adds: UMIs were included in TCR beta cDNA generated by 5'RACE template switching.

The sample consisted of CD8+ T cells sorted from PBMCs, taken approximately 13 days after vaccination. These receptors were taken from a man aged 50 to 59 who received an inactivated influenza vaccine.

The chain joins TRBV12-3 or TRBV12-4 to TRBJ2-3; TRBD1 is a possible D gene (5 bases). V was pared by 1 base and J by 4 bases, with 18 bases between. The CDR3 loop spans 17 amino acids. The CDR3 protein is CASSLVATGFGPDTQYF. Written as DNA, the CDR3 is TGTGCCAGCAGTTTAGTAGCCACAGGTTTCGGCCCAGATACGCAGTATTTT.

This clonotype has a count of ten or more. The genes are TRBV12-3 or TRBV12-4 and TRBJ1-1; D gene uncertain. Trimming removed 7 bases at V and 4 bases at J, with 13 bases between. The CDR3 loop spans 13 amino acids. This CDR3 is CASTQYLGTEAFF. For the CDR3, the DNA is TGTGCCAGCACCCAGTATCTCGGCACTGAAGCTTTCTTT.

V gene TRBV4-3 combines with J gene TRBJ2-7, with TRBD2 as a possible D gene (7 bases). The CDR3 is 17 residues long. The V end lost 0 bases, the J end lost 4 bases, and 19 bases lay between the germline ends. Germline V gene sequence: CDR1 LGHNA, CDR2 YSLEER. This chain's CDR3 is CASSQEDIRKGGYEQYF. As DNA, the CDR3 is TGCGCCAGCAGCCAAGAGGATATTCGGAAGGGGGGGTACGAGCAGTACTTC.

There are a few counts of this clonotype. This rearrangement joins TRBV28 to TRBJ1-2, with D possibly TRBD1 on 6 matching bases. V lost 5 bases and J 7 bases, leaving 11 bases between the germline ends. Per germline, CDR1 MDHEN and CDR2 SYDVKM. The CDR3 extends over 12 amino acids. The CDR3, as DNA: TGTGCCAGCAGTACAGGAGGGGGTGGCTACACCTTC. Translating gives CASSTGGGGYTF.

The V and J genes are TRBV7-8 and TRBJ2-5; possible D gene TRBD1, 6 bases. The germline V and J ends were trimmed by 5 bases and 5 bases, with 15 bases remaining between them. The CDR3 spans 14 residues. Germline CDR1 reads SGHVS; CDR2 reads FQNEAQ. The CDR3 region is CASSPQGFLETQYF. The CDR3 bases are TGTGCCAGCAGCCCACAGGGCTTCTTGGAGACCCAGTACTTC.

This clonotype was picked up a small number of times. The J gene is TRBJ2-2, the V gene TRBV12-3 or TRBV12-4, with 8 positions matching TRBD1. After removal of 5 bases from V and 4 bases from J, the junction contained 9 bases not matched to a gene. There are 16 residues in the CDR3. The DNA of the CDR3 is TGTGCCAGCAGTGGGGGACAGGCAAAAATCACCGGGGAGCTGTTTTTT. Protein: CASSGGQAKITGELFF.

The genes are TRBV6-2 or TRBV6-3 and TRBJ1-1; D is uncertain. The CDR3 loop spans 13 amino acids. Germline V CDR1 and CDR2: MNHEY, SVGEGT. Trimming left V 7 bases short and J 1 base short, with 10 bases between. For the CDR3, the DNA is TGTGCCAGCACCACGGGGTGGAACACTGAAGCTTTCTTT. Its protein is CASTTGWNTEAFF.

Remarks on this clonotype: At one end the junction does not follow the germline gene, possibly because of a read error. This rearrangement joins TRBV27 to TRBJ2-1; the D is unclear. The CDR3 has 15 amino acids. Germline V gene data show CDR1 as MNHEY and CDR2 as SMNVEV (reference sequence). The chain's CDR3 is CTSSLSASSYNEQFF. Written as DNA, the CDR3 is TGCACCAGCAGTTTATCGGCCAGCTCCTACAATGAGCAGTTCTTC.

The chain is built from TRBV6-2 or TRBV6-3 and TRBJ2-7; 10 nucleotides agree with TRBD2. CDR3 size: 14 residues. CDR1 and CDR2 from the germline V gene are MNHEY and SVGEGT. With V trimmed by 5 bases and J by 5 bases, 6 bases remained unmatched. CDR3 DNA: TGTGCCAGCAGTCTTAGCGGGAGGCCCAACGAGCAGTACTTC. Translation gives CASSLSGRPNEQYF.

This rearrangement joins TRBV7-8 to TRBJ2-3, with 11 positions matching TRBD2. CDR3 length: 17 amino acids. CDR1 is SGHVS and CDR2 is FQNEAQ in the germline V gene. J gave up 2 bases and V 5 bases, and 9 bases lay outside the gene matches. The CDR3 here is CASSPLAGASPTDTQYF. In nucleotides, the CDR3 is TGTGCCAGCAGCCCACTAGCGGGGGCTTCCCCCACAGATACGCAGTATTTT.

The chain is built from TRBV27 and TRBJ2-1; perhaps TRBD1 as D (6 bases). Per the germline V gene, CDR1 is MNHEY and CDR2 is SMNVEV (reference sequence). The CDR3 contains 15 residues. V gave up 10 bases and J gave up 5 bases, with 21 bases separating them. The CDR3 sequence is CATSPLDSSNNEQFF. The CDR3 DNA reads as TGTGCCACCAGCCCCCTGGACAGTTCCAACAATGAGCAGTTCTTC.

At least ten counts were recorded for this clonotype. The chain links TRBV5-1 to TRBJ2-2, with 8 positions matching TRBD1. Germline V gene sequence: CDR1 SGHRS, CDR2 YFSETQ. V was clipped by 10 bases and J by 5 bases; unmatched bases: 13. There are 15 residues in the CDR3. The CDR3 coding sequence is TGCGCCTCAACACTCGGGACAGGTCTAACCGGGGAGCTGTTTTTT. It is translated as CASTLGTGLTGELFF. The full variable domain, with the rest looked up from reference TRBV5-1 and TRBJ2-2, is KAGVTQTPRYLIKTRGQQVTLSCSPISGHRSVSWYQQTPGQGLQFLFEYFSETQRNKGNFPGRFSGRQFSNSRSEMNVSTLELGDSALYLCASTLGTGLTGELFFGEGSRLTVL.

The rearrangement joins TRBV6-2 or TRBV6-3 to TRBJ2-1; D may be TRBD2 (7 bases). The germline V gene has CDR1 MNHEY and CDR2 SVGEGT. The CDR3 runs to 14 residues. Deletions cut 7 bases from V and 6 bases from J, with 16 bases between. The DNA of the CDR3 is TGTGCCAGCAATCGGGGGGCCCGCATCAATGAGCAGTTCTTC. Translating it yields CASNRGARINEQFF.

V and J are TRBV12-3 or TRBV12-4 and TRBJ2-5, with 7 bases identical to TRBD1. The V gene end was trimmed by 3 bases and the J gene end by 4 bases; junction bases not matched to a gene: 23. The length of the CDR3 is 20 residues. The CDR3 coding sequence is TGTGCCAGCAGTTTCTCCATAACAACTACCGGGACAGAAGAGATAGAGACCCAGTACTTC. Translating it yields CASSFSITTTGTEEIETQYF.

This clonotype was picked up a small number of times. The chain has TRBV20-1 and TRBJ2-7; 10 nucleotides match TRBD2. J gave up 4 bases and V 6 bases, and 12 bases lay outside the gene matches. The germline V gene encodes CDR1 DFQATT and CDR2 SNEGSKA (reference sequence). CDR3 length: 15 residues. The CDR3 nucleotides read TGCAGTGCCACAAGCCTACTAGCGGGGATATACGAGCAGTACTTC. Protein sequence: CSATSLLAGIYEQYF.

The chain recombines TRBV3-1 with TRBJ2-3; D not resolved. V gave up 0 bases and J gave up 3 bases, with 25 bases separating them. This CDR3 contains 20 residues. The germline gives CDR1 LGHDT, CDR2 YNNKEL (reference sequence). The CDR3 spells CASSQDSLNPGHGETDTQYF. In DNA, the CDR3 is TGTGCCAGCAGCCAAGATTCCTTAAATCCGGGCCACGGAGAGACAGATACGCAGTATTTT.

The chain couples TRBV2 to TRBJ1-5; no definite D call. Germline V gives CDR1 SNHLY, CDR2 FYNNEI. V gave up 4 bases and J gave up 4 bases, with 5 bases separating them. The CDR3 extends over 12 amino acids. CDR3 bases: TGTGCCAGCAGTGTGGGTAATCAGCCCCAGCATTTT. Encoded protein: CASSVGNQPQHF. Full variable domain (remainder filled in from reference TRBV2 and TRBJ1-5): EPEVTQTPSHQVTQMGQEVILRCVPISNHLYFYWYRQILGQKVEFLVSFYNNEISEKSEIFDDQFSVERPDGSNFTLKIRSTKLEDSAMYFCASSVGNQPQHFGDGTRLSIL.

The chain combines TRBV27 with TRBJ2-7; 7 bases fit TRBD2. There are 17 residues in the CDR3. With V trimmed by 0 bases and J by 2 bases, 10 bases remained unmatched. Germline V gene data show CDR1 as MNHEY and CDR2 as SMNVEV (reference sequence). CDR3 DNA: TGTGCCAGCAGTTTATCGTGGGAGGGCCTGGCACCCTACGAGCAGTACTTC. Amino acid sequence: CASSLSWEGLAPYEQYF.

V usage is TRBV18 and J usage is TRBJ2-4, with a possible D match to TRBD1 (6 bases). Between the trimmed V and J ends, which lost 0 bases and 5 bases, there was a span of 8 bases. CDR1 is KGHSH and CDR2 is LQKENI in the germline V gene. The CDR3 is 14 residues long. The CDR3 coding sequence is TGTGCCAGCTCACCACCCGCAGGGGAAAACATTCAGTACTTC. Residues: CASSPPAGENIQYF.

The table lists this clonotype with many counts. The rearrangement uses TRBV20-1 and TRBJ2-3, with no clear D. The germline gives CDR1 DFQATT, CDR2 SNEGSKA (reference sequence). This CDR3 has 14 amino acids. Trimming stripped 0 bases from V and 4 bases from J, with 11 bases between. The CDR3 here is CSARDIQKADTQYF. The CDR3 DNA sequence: TGCAGTGCTAGAGATATACAGAAAGCAGATACGCAGTATTTT.

Many counts were recorded for this clonotype. This chain links TRBV7-9 with TRBJ2-1; 7 nucleotides line up with TRBD2. V dropped 6 bases and J dropped 6; count of bases not matched to a gene: 2. Per germline, CDR1 SEHNR and CDR2 FQNEAQ (reference sequence). This CDR3 region has 12 residues. The CDR3 DNA reads as TGTGCCAGCAGTTCGGGGGGCAATGAGCAGTTCTTC. Protein sequence: CASSSGGNEQFF.

The J gene is TRBJ2-7, the V gene TRBV6-2 or TRBV6-3, with 10 bases identical to TRBD2. V was clipped by 2 bases and J by 2 bases; unmatched bases: 6. The CDR3 loop spans 16 amino acids. CDR1 and CDR2 from the germline V gene are MNHEY and SVGEGT. CDR3 in amino acids: CASSYLGLAETYEQYF. The CDR3 DNA reads TGTGCCAGCAGTTACCTAGGACTAGCGGAGACCTACGAGCAGTACTTC.

The gene calls are TRBV28 and TRBJ1-3, with TRBD1 matching over 9 bases. The CDR3 is made up of 15 amino acids. J was trimmed by 4 bases and V by 8 bases; bases with no gene match: 9. Germline lookup yields CDR1 MDHEN and CDR2 SYDVKM. CDR3 region: CASRPTGGRGNTIYF. CDR3 coding DNA: TGTGCCAGCCGCCCGACAGGGGGTCGAGGAAACACCATATATTTT.

The chain is built from TRBV4-3 and TRBJ2-7; 8 nucleotides line up with TRBD2. The CDR3 totals 15 residues. The germline CDR1 and CDR2 sequences are LGHNA and YSLEER. V shed 1 base, J shed 3 bases, and the junction held 5 bases outside the gene matches. The CDR3 protein is CASSQAAGEGYEQYF. The CDR3 bases are TGCGCCAGCAGCCAAGCAGCGGGAGAAGGCTACGAGCAGTACTTC.

This clonotype was detected ten times or more. V usage is TRBV14 and J usage is TRBJ2-7; 8 bases are a match to TRBD2. This CDR3 comprises 15 residues. V lost 5 bases and J lost 3; bases outside the gene matches: 9. Germline assignment: CDR1 SGHDN and CDR2 FVKESK. The CDR3 here is CASSERTSRLYEQYF. DNA for the CDR3: TGTGCCAGCAGCGAACGGACTAGCCGACTCTACGAGCAGTACTTC.

Judged by abundance, this clonotype is medium-sized. The V and J genes are TRBV28 and TRBJ2-7; D gene ambiguous. V was trimmed by 5 bases and J by 3 bases, leaving 20 bases between them. The CDR3 sequence is 16 residues long. Germline lookup yields CDR1 MDHEN and CDR2 SYDVKM. The CDR3: CASSPPLEGLNYEQYF. CDR3 nucleotide sequence: TGTGCCAGCAGTCCACCCCTCGAAGGGCTCAACTACGAGCAGTACTTC.

This clonotype was found a few times. The chain has TRBV9 and TRBJ2-3, with D perhaps TRBD1 or TRBD2 (6 bases each). Germline assignment: CDR1 SGDLS and CDR2 YYNGEE. V was clipped by 4 bases and J by 3 bases, with 15 bases between them. The CDR3 consists of 15 residues. The CDR3 bases are TGTGCCAGCAGCCTTTCGGGGGCCTATACAGATACGCAGTATTTT. Its translation: CASSLSGAYTDTQYF. The full variable domain, with the rest looked up from reference TRBV9 and TRBJ2-3, is DSGVTQTPKHLITATGQRVTLRCSPRSGDLSVYWYQQSLDQGLQFLIQYYNGEERAKGNILERFSAQQFPDLHSELNLSSLELGDSALYFCASSLSGAYTDTQYFGPGTRLTVL.

The gene calls are TRBV10-3 and TRBJ2-7; 8 nucleotides align to TRBD2. Trimming at V came to 9 bases and at J to 2 bases, leaving 6 bases not matched to a gene. The CDR3 has 13 residues. Germline assignment: CDR1 ENHRY and CDR2 SYGVKD. The CDR3 DNA sequence: TGTGCCATATCCTTAGCGGGAACCTACGAGCAGTACTTC. Its translation is CAISLAGTYEQYF.

The rearrangement links TRBV7-6 to TRBJ2-3; D is unclear. The CDR3 totals 12 residues. With 4 bases removed from V and 5 bases from J, the gap between germline ends came to 7 bases. Germline-derived CDR1 and CDR2 are SGHVS and FNYEAQ. The CDR3 DNA reads TGTGCCAGCAGCTCCAGCGTAGATACGCAGTATTTT. Its translation: CASSSSVDTQYF.

This clonotype was seen more than once but under ten times. CDR3: CASSLTGPHVYNEQFF. The CDR3 DNA reads as TGTGCCAGCAGCTTAACGGGTCCTCATGTCTACAATGAGCAGTTCTTC. The chain joins TRBV7-3 to TRBJ2-1; D is uncertain. V lost 0 bases to trimming and J lost 3 bases, with 12 bases between them. The germline V gene has CDR1 SGHTA and CDR2 FQGTGA. The CDR3 covers 16 residues.

This chain joins TRBV11-2 and TRBJ2-3; TRBD2 aligns across 7 bases. CDR1 is SGHAT, CDR2 FQNNGV, per germline. The CDR3 is 15 residues long. V lost 3 bases and J lost 2; bases outside the gene matches: 5. This chain's CDR3 is CASSFLLAATDTQYF. The DNA of the CDR3 is TGTGCCAGCAGCTTCCTCCTAGCGGCCACAGATACGCAGTATTTT.

The rearrangement joins TRBV6-2 or TRBV6-3 to TRBJ2-1, with a possible D match to TRBD2 (5 bases). There are 18 residues in the CDR3. V gave up 4 bases and J gave up 6 bases, with 25 bases separating them. Germline V lookup: CDR1 MNHEY, CDR2 SVGEGT. CDR3 bases: TGTGCCAGCAGTTGGGCCGTGGACTCTCCGGGTTACATCAATGAGCAGTTCTTC. Translating it yields CASSWAVDSPGYINEQFF.